This TCR beta chain was captured in a study of blood T cell repertoires in COVID-19. As for the study in general: Spain, Italy and the United States supplied samples that represented acute and convalescent COVID-19. T cells, B-cell-depleted T cells, or PBMCs provided the cDNA or gDNA that served as material.

Methods used by the authors: Amplification of reference gene primers was used by the study to estimate nucleated cell counts. Profiling relied on immunoSEQ multiplex PCR, and the TCRdb table lists in-frame clones only, not all of them. V and J calls and clone size are as listed in that table; D and trimming were resolved from the DNA. Of 200,000 to 250,000 clones in the sample, about nine tenths were seen once. With V trimmed by 6 bases and J by 1 base, 10 bases remained unmatched. The germline V gene has CDR1 LNHDA and CDR2 SQIVND (reference sequence). CDR3 length: 18 residues. Specimen: peripheral blood. The TCR was taken from a man aged 55 to 70 who had recovered from COVID-19. V usage is TRBV19 and J usage is TRBJ2-6; 9 bases line up with TRBD1. The CDR3 spells CASRRVGTGMSGANVLTF. The DNA for the CDR3 is TGTGCCAGTAGGCGAGTCGGGACAGGGATGTCTGGGGCCAACGTCCTGACTTTC. The variable domain in full, with the rest retrieved from reference TRBV19 and TRBJ2-6, is DGGITQSPKYLFRKEGQNVTLSCEQNLNHDAMYWYRQDPGQGLRLIYYSQIVNDFQKGDIAEGYSVSREKKESFPLTVTSAQKNPTAFYLCASRRVGTGMSGANVLTFGAGSRLTVL.